The 8 T cell receptor beta chains reported below all come from one sample, sequenced in a study of OX40 agonist ivuxolimab in advanced cancers. Profiling relied on immunoSEQ multiplex PCR, and the TCRdb table lists in-frame clones only, not all of them. The table has 35,000 or so clones, around 80% seen once. Sequences were derived from CD4+ or CD8+ T cells sorted from blood, sampled in a trial of the OX40 agonist ivuxolimab. The receptor set was obtained from an adult with an advanced solid tumor such as melanoma, head and neck, liver or kidney cancer.

This clone was counted once. The CDR3 DNA reads TGTGCCAGCAGCTTAGATGGGACATCTACGCAGTATTTT. Its translation is CASSLDGTSTQYF. V and J are TRBV7-9 and TRBJ2-3; D might be TRBD1 (6 bases). Trimming removed 1 base at V and 8 bases at J, with 10 bases between. Per the germline V gene, CDR1 is SEHNR and CDR2 is FQNEAQ (reference sequence). The CDR3 has 13 residues.

V is TRBV6-5 and J is TRBJ2-3; 8 bases line up with TRBD2. This CDR3 is 16 amino acids long. V lost 0 bases and J lost 1; bases outside the gene matches: 3. Germline V gene data show CDR1 as MNHEY and CDR2 as SVGAGI. This chain's CDR3 is CASSYSSGVGTDTQYF. The CDR3 DNA follows: TGTGCCAGCAGTTACTCTAGCGGGGTAGGCACAGATACGCAGTATTTT.

This sequence joins TRBV18 and TRBJ1-5, with 7 positions matching TRBD1. Germline CDR1 and CDR2: KGHSH and LQKENI. The length of the CDR3 is 15 residues. V lost 3 bases to trimming and J lost 3 bases; unmatched junction nucleotides: 5. As DNA, the CDR3 is TGTGCCAGCTCACCGGCGGGACAGTCCAATCAGCCCCAGCATTTT. It encodes CASSPAGQSNQPQHF.

The chain couples TRBV5-5 to TRBJ1-2, with D unclear. Germline values: CDR1 SGHKS, CDR2 YYEKEE (reference sequence). The CDR3 covers 17 residues. The germline V and J ends were trimmed by 4 bases and 0 bases, with 19 bases remaining between them. CDR3 region: CASSPIRAHLSNYGYTF. CDR3 in DNA: TGTGCCAGCAGCCCGATCCGGGCCCACCTTTCTAACTATGGCTACACCTTC.

The chain is built from TRBV2 and TRBJ2-3; D is possibly TRBD1 (5 bases). V shed 1 base and J shed 0 bases, with 5 bases lying between them. Germline CDR1 and CDR2: SNHLY and FYNNEI. This CDR3 is 14 amino acids long. CDR3 in amino acids: CASSEGQSTDTQYF. CDR3 coding DNA: TGTGCCAGCAGTGAAGGACAGAGCACAGATACGCAGTATTTT. Using reference TRBV2 and TRBJ2-3 for the parts outside the CDR3, the full variable domain is EPEVTQTPSHQVTQMGQEVILRCVPISNHLYFYWYRQILGQKVEFLVSFYNNEISEKSEIFDDQFSVERPDGSNFTLKIRSTKLEDSAMYFCASSEGQSTDTQYFGPGTRLTVL.

This clone was counted between two and nine times. This rearrangement joins TRBV5-3 to TRBJ1-5, with D tentatively TRBD1 (6 bases). TRBV5-3 is an ORF; its function is uncertain. The CDR3 sequence is 19 residues long. V was clipped by 0 bases and J by 0 bases, with 19 bases between them. In DNA form, the CDR3 reads TGTGCCAGAAGCTTGGCGGGACACCGAAGCCTTTATAGCAATCAGCCCCAGCATTTT. Translated, it gives CARSLAGHRSLYSNQPQHF.

The gene calls are TRBV30 and TRBJ1-6, with D possibly matching TRBD1 (6 bases). The V end was cut by 4 bases, the J end by 6 bases, with 13 bases between. Looked up from germline, CDR1 is GTSNPN and CDR2 is SVGIG (reference sequence). The CDR3 spans 14 residues. CDR3 region: CAWKLTGTNSPLHF. In nucleotides, the CDR3 is TGTGCCTGGAAACTGACAGGTACTAATTCACCCCTCCACTTT.

The chain links TRBV5-6 to TRBJ1-2, with D possibly being TRBD1 (5 bases). This CDR3 has 14 residues. Between the trimmed V and J ends, which lost 2 bases and 4 bases, there was a span of 12 bases. Germline CDR1 and CDR2: SGHDT and YYEEEE. CDR3 sequence (DNA): TGTGCCAGCAGCTTACAGGCGGCCATCTATGGCTACACCTTC. The encoded protein is CASSLQAAIYGYTF.